This T cell receptor beta chain was sequenced in a study of CD8+CD57+ T cells in acquired aplastic anemia. About the study: Sorted cells (CD4+ and CD8+) yielded DNA amounts that averaged about 2.9 ug. Whole-study results and caveats: Overlap between patients and controls comprised twenty-nine CD8+ CDR3 sequences.

V lost 4 bases and J 3 bases, leaving 19 bases between the germline ends. The CDR3 runs 16 residues. Germline V gene sequence: CDR1 SQVTM, CDR2 ANQGSEA. On this clonotype: Antigen: not known.

The use of genomic DNA as template underpinned the TCR beta VDJ and CDR3 profiling. TCRdb re-called the reads with MiXCR, one entry per CDR3 protein. The sample holds roughly 240,000 distinct CDR3 sequences; approximately 45% are singletons and the top ten take over 7.5%. Sequenced patients had shown CD8+CD57+ cell expansion by flow cytometry. Every patient was diagnosed with severe acquired aplastic anemia. The chain is built from TRBV29-1 and TRBJ2-1, with D maybe TRBD2 (6 bases). Source material: sorted CD4+, CD8+, or CD8+CD57+ T cells (not recorded which) from PBMCs. The TCR originated in a human donor with aplastic anemia. The CDR3 sequence: CSVGSGGAGYYNEQFF. Written as DNA, the CDR3 is TGCAGCGTTGGGTCCGGGGGTGCGGGGTACTACAATGAGCAGTTCTTC.